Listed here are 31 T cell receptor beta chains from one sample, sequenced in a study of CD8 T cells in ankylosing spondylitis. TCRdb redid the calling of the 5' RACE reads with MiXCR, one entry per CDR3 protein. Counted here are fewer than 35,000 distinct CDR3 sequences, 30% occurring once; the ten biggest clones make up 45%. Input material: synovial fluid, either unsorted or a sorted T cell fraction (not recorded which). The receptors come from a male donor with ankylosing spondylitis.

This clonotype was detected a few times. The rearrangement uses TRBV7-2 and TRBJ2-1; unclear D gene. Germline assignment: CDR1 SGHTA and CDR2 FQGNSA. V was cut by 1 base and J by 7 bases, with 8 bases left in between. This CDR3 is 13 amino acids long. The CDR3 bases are TGTGCCAGCAGCTTAGTCCTTCGTAATGAGCAGTTCTTC. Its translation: CASSLVLRNEQFF. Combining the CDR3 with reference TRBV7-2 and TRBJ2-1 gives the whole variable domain GAGVSQSPSNKVTEKGKDVELRCDPISGHTALYWYRQSLGQGLEFLIYFQGNSAPDKSGLPSDRFSAERTGGSVSTLTIQRTQQEDSAVYLCASSLVLRNEQFFGPGTRLTVL.

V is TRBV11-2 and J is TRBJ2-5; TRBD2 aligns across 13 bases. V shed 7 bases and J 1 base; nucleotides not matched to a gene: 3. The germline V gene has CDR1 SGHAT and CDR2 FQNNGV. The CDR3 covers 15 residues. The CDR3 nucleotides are TGTGCCAGCACTGGACTAGCGGGAGCCCAAGAGACCCAGTACTTC. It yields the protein CASTGLAGAQETQYF.

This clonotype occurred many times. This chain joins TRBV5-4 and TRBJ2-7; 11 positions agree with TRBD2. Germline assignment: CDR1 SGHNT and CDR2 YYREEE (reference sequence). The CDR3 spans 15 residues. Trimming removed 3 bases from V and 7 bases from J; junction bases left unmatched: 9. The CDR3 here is CASSSLTSGIREQYF. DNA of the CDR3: TGTGCCAGCAGCTCCTTGACTAGCGGGATCCGGGAGCAGTACTTC. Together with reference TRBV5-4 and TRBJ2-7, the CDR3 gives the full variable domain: ETGVTQSPTHLIKTRGQQVTLRCSSQSGHNTVSWYQQALGQGPQFIFQYYREEENGRGNFPPRFSGLQFPNYSSELNVNALELDDSALYLCASSSLTSGIREQYFGPGTRLTVT.

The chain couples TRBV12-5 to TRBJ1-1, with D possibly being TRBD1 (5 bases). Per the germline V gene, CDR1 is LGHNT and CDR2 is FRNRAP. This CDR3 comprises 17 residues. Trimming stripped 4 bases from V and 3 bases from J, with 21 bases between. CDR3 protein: CASGSPVGRREDTEAFF. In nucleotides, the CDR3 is TGTGCTAGTGGTTCCCCTGTGGGACGCCGAGAGGACACTGAAGCTTTCTTT.

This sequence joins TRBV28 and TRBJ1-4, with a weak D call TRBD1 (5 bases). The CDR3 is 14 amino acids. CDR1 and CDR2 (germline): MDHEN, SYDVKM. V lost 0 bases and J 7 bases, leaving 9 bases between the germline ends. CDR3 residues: CASSLWGTGEKLFF. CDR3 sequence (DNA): TGTGCCAGCAGTTTATGGGGGACCGGTGAAAAACTGTTTTTT.

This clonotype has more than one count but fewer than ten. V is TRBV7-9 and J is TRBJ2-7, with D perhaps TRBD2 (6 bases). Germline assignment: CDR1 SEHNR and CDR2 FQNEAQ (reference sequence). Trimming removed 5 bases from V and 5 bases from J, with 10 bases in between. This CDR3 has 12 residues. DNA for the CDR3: TGTGCCAGCAGCGTACTAGCTGACGAGCAGTACTTC. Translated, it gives CASSVLADEQYF. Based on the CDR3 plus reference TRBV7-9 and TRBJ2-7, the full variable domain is DTGVSQNPRHKITKRGQNVTFRCDPISEHNRLYWYRQTLGQGPEFLTYFQNEAQLEKSRLLSDRFSAERPKGSFSTLEIQRTEQGDSAMYLCASSVLADEQYFGPGTRLTVT.

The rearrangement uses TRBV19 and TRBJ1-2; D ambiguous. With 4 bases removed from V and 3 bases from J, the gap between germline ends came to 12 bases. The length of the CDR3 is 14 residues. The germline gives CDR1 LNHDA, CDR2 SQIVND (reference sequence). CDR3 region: CASSKNSGDYGYTF. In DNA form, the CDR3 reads TGTGCCAGTAGTAAAAACAGTGGAGACTATGGCTACACCTTC.

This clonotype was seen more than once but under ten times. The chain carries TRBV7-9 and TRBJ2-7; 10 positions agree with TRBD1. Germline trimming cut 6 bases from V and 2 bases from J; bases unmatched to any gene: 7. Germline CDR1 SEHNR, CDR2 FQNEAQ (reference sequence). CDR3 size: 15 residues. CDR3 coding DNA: TGTGCCAGCAGTTGGGGACAGGGGCGTGCCTACGAGCAGTACTTC. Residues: CASSWGQGRAYEQYF.

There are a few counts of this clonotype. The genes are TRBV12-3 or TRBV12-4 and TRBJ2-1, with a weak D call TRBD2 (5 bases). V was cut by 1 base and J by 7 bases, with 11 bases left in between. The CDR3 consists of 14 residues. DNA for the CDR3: TGTGCCAGCAGTTTAGTGGCTAGCCAAAATGAGCAGTTCTTC. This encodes CASSLVASQNEQFF.

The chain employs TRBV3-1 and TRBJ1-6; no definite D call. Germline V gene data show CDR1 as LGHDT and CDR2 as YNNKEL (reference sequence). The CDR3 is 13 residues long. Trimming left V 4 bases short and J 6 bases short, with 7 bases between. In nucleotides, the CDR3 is TGTGCCAGCAGCCGGAACAGTAATTCACCCCTCCACTTT. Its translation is CASSRNSNSPLHF.

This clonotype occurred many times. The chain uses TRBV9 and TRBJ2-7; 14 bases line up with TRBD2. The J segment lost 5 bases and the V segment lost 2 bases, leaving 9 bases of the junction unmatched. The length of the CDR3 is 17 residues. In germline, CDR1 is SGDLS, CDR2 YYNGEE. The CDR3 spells CASSVDKGTSGSHEQYF. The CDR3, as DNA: TGTGCCAGCAGCGTGGATAAAGGGACTAGCGGGAGCCACGAGCAGTACTTC.

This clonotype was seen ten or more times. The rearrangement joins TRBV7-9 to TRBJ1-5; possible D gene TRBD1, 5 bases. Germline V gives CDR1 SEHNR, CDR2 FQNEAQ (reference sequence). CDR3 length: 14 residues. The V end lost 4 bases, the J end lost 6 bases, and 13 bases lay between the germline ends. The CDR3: CASSSNQGTQPQHF. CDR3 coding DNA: TGTGCCAGCAGCTCTAATCAGGGCACTCAGCCCCAGCATTTT.

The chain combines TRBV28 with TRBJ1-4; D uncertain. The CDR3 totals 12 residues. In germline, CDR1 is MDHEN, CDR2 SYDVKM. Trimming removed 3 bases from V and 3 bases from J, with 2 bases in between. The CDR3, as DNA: TGTGCCAGCAGTTTTCCTAATGAAAAACTGTTTTTT. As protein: CASSFPNEKLFF.

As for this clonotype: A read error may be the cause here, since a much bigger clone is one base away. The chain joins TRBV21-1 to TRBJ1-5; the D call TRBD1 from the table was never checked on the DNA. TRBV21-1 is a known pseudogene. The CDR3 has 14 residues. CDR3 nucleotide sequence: TGTGACAGCAGCCGAGGACAGGGCAAACAGCCCCAGCATTTT. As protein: CDSSRGQGKQPQHF.

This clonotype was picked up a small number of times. The CDR3 loop reads CASSAPGISYNEQFF. CDR3 nucleotides: TGTGCCAGCAGTGCGCCGGGAATCTCCTACAATGAGCAGTTCTTC. V usage is TRBV9 and J usage is TRBJ2-1; maybe TRBD2 (5 bases). CDR1 is SGDLS and CDR2 is YYNGEE in the germline V gene. V lost 5 bases to trimming and J lost 0 bases, with 12 bases between them. The length of the CDR3 is 15 residues.

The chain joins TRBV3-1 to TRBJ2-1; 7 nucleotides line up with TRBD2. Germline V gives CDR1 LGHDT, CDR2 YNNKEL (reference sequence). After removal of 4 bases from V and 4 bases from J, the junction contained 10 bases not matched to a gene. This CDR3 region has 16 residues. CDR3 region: CASSPPGTTVYNEQFF. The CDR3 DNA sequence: TGTGCCAGCAGCCCACCCGGGACTACCGTATACAATGAGCAGTTCTTC.

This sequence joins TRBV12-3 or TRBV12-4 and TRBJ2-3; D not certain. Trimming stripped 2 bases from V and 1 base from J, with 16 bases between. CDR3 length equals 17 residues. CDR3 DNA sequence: TGTGCCAGCAGTTTATTGGGTGGCCCCGCAGGCACAGATACGCAGTATTTT. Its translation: CASSLLGGPAGTDTQYF.

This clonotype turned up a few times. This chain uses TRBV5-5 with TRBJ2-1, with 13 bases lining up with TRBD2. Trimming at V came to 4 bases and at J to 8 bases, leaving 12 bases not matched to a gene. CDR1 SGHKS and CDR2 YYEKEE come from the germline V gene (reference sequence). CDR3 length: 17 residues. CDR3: CASSRTSGSHYFDEQFF. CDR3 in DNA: TGTGCCAGCAGCCGGACTAGCGGGAGTCATTATTTCGATGAGCAGTTCTTC.

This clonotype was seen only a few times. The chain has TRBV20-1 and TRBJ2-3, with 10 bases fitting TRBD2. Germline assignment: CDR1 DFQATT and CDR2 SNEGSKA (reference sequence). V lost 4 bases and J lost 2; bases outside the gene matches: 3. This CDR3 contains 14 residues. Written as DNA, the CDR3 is TGCAGTGCTACTCTAGCGGGGGACACAGATACGCAGTATTTT. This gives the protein CSATLAGDTDTQYF.

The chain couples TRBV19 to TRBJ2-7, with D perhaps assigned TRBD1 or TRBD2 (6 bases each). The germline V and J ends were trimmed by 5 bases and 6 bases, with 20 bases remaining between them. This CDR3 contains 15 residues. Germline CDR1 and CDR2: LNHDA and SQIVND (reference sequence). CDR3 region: CASSGGTFLGGEQYF. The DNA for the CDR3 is TGTGCCAGTAGTGGCGGGACCTTCCTAGGGGGCGAGCAGTACTTC.

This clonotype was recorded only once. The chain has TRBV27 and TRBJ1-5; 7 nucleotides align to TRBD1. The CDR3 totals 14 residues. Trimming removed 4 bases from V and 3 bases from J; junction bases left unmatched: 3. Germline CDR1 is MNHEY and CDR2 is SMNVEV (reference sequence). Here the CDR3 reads CASSSTGDNQPQHF. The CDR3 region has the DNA TGTGCCAGCAGTTCTACAGGGGACAATCAGCCCCAGCATTTT.

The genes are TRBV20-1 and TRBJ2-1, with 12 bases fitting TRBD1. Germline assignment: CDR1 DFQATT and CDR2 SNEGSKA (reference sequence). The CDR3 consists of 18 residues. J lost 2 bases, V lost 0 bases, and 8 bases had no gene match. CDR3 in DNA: TGCAGTGCTAGAGATTTGAAAGGGACAGGGGGCGCCTACAATGAGCAGTTCTTC. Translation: CSARDLKGTGGAYNEQFF.

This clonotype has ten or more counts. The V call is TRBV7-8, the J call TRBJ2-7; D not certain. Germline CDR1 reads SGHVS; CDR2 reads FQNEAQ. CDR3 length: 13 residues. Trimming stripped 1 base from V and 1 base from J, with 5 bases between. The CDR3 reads CASSLDQSYEQYF. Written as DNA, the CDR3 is TGTGCCAGCAGCTTAGACCAGTCCTACGAGCAGTACTTC. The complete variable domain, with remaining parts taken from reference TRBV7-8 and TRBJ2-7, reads GAGVSQSPRYKVAKRGQDVALRCDPISGHVSLFWYQQALGQGPEFLTYFQNEAQLDKSGLPSDRFFAERPEGSVSTLKIQRTQQEDSAVYLCASSLDQSYEQYFGPGTRLTVT.

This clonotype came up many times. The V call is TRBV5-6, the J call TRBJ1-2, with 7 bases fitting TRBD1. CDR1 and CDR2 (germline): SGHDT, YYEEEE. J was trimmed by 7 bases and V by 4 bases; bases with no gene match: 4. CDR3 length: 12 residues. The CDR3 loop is CASSRQGLGYTF. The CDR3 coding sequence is TGTGCCAGCAGCCGACAGGGACTTGGCTACACCTTC.

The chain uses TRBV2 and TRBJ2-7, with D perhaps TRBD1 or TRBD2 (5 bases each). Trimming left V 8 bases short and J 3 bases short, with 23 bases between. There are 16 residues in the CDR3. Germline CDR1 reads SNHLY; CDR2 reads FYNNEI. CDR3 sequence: CASDGQGVGAGYEQYF. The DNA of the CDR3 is TGTGCCAGCGATGGTCAGGGAGTCGGGGCTGGCTACGAGCAGTACTTC.

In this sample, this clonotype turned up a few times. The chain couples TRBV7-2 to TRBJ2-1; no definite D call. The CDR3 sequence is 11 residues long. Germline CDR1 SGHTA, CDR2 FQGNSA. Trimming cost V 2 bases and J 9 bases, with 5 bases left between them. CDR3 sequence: CASSLNSEQFF. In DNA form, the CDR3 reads TGTGCCAGCAGCTTAAATAGTGAGCAGTTCTTC.

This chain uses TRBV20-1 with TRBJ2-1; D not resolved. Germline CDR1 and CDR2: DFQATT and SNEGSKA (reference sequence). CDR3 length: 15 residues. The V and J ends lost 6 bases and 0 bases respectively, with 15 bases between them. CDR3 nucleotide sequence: TGCAGTGCCCCCGGCATTCAGAGCTCCTACAATGAGCAGTTCTTC. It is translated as CSAPGIQSSYNEQFF.

CDR3 amino acids: CASSLGVRDEQYF. The CDR3, as DNA: TGTGCCAGCAGTTTAGGCGTGAGGGACGAGCAGTACTTC. This chain links TRBV12-3 or TRBV12-4 with TRBJ2-7; D may be TRBD2 (5 bases). V lost 1 base to trimming and J lost 5 bases, with 9 bases between them. This CDR3 spans 13 amino acids.

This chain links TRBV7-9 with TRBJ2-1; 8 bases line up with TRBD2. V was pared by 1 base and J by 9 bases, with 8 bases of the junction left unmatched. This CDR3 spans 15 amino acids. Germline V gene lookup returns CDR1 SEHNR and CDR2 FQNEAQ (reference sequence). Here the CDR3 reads CASSLESGSGGEQFF. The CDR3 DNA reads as TGTGCCAGCAGCTTAGAGAGCGGGAGTGGTGGTGAGCAGTTCTTC.

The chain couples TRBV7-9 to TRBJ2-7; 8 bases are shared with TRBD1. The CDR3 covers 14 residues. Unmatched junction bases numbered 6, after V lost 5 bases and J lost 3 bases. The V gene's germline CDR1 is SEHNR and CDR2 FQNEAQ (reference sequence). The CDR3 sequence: CASSPRDRSYEQYV. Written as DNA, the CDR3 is TGTGCCAGCAGCCCCCGGGACAGGAGCTACGAGCAGTACGTC.

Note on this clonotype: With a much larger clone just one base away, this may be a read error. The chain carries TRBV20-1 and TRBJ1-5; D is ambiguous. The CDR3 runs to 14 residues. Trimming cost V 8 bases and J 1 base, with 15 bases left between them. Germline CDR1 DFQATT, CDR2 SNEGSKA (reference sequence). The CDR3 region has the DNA TGCAGTCCATTAGGCGGGGAGAGCAATCAGCCCCAGCATTTT. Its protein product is CSPLGGESNQPQHF.